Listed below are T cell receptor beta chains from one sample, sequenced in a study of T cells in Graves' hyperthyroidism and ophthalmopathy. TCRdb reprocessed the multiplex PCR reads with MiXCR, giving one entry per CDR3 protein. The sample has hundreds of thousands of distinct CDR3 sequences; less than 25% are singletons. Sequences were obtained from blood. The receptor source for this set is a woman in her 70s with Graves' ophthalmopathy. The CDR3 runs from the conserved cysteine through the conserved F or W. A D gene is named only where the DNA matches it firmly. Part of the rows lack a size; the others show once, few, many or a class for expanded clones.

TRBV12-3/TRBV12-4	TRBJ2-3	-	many	TGTGCCAGCAGTCAGTGGGAGGGGGGAGATACGCAGTATTTT	CASSQWEGGDTQYF
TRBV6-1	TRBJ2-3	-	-	TGTGCCAGCCAGGACCAGACCGATACGCAGTATTTT	CASQDQTDTQYF
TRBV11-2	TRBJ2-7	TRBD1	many	TGTGCCAGCAGCTTAATCTCCGGACAGGAGTTCGGCGAGCAGTACTTC	CASSLISGQEFGEQYF
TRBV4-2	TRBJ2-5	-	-	TGTGCCAGCAGCCAAGGGGGACGCGGTCCCTCCCAAGAGACCCAGTACTTC	CASSQGGRGPSQETQYF
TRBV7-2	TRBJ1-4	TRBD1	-	TGTGCCAGCAGCCCCAAGACAGGGGGCAGTAGGGTGAATGAAAAACTGTTTTTT	CASSPKTGGSRVNEKLFF
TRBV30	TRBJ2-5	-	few	TGTGCCTGGAGCCCAGGGACCGGGACTCTGTACTTC	CAWSPGTGTLYF
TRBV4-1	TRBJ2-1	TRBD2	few	TGCGCCAGCAGACTAGCGGGAGGGCACAATGAGCAGTTCTTC	CASRLAGGHNEQFF
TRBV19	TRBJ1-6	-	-	TGTGCCAGTAGTATACGGGACCCGGTGAATTCACCCCTCCACTTT	CASSIRDPVNSPLHF
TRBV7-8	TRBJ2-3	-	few	TGTGCCAGCAGCTTAGCGAGGGTAGAGGGCTGGACAGATACGCAGTATTTT	CASSLARVEGWTDTQYF
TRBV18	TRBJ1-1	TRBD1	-	TGTGCCAGCTCACCACAGGGGGCGGGAGTGGACACTGAAGCTTTCTTT	CASSPQGAGVDTEAFF
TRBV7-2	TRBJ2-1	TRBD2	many	TGTGCCAGCAGCTTTACTAGCGGGAGTATACGGAATGAGCAGTTCTTC	CASSFTSGSIRNEQFF
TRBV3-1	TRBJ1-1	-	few	TGTGCCAGCAGCCTTCGGCGGGGGAATCGGATCACTGAAGCTTTCTTT	CASSLRRGNRITEAFF
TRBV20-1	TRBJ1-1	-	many	TGCAGTGCTAGAGGCTACCGACGGGAGGACACTGAAGCTTTCTTT	CSARGYRREDTEAFF
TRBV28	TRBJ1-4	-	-	TGTGCCAGCAGTATGGGGGGAACGTCAACTAATGAAAAACTGTTTTTT	CASSMGGTSTNEKLFF
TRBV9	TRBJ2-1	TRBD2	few	TGTGCCAGCAGCGAGGCGGGAGATCTTAATGAGCAGTTCTTC	CASSEAGDLNEQFF
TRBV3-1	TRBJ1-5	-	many	TGTGCCAGCAGTCGGACGTTCAATCAGCCCCAGCATTTT	CASSRTFNQPQHF
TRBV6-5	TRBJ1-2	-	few	TGTGCCAGCAGTTCCTCTGACGGTAACTATGGCTACACCTTC	CASSSSDGNYGYTF
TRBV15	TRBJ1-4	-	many	TGTGCCACCAGCAGAGATATGCCCATGGGAAAACTGTTTTTT	CATSRDMPMGKLFF
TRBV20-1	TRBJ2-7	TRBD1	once	TGCAGTGCTAGAGATTCGGACAGGGGGACCTACGAGCAGTACTTC	CSARDSDRGTYEQYF
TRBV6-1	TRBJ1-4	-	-	TGTGCCAGCAGTTATGCCAGCCATAATGAAAAACTGTTTTTT	CASSYASHNEKLFF
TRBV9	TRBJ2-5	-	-	TGTGCCAGCAGCGTAGGCGGCGGCAACCAAGAGACCCAGTACTTC	CASSVGGGNQETQYF
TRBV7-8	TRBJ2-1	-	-	TGTGCCAGCAGCTGGGAAAGCTACAATGAGCAGTTCTTC	CASSWESYNEQFF
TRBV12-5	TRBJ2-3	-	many	TGTGCTAGTGGTACAGGGATTCTCAGAGATACGCAGTATTTT	CASGTGILRDTQYF
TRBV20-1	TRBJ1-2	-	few	TGCAGTGCTAGCTCCTTCTATGGCTACACCTTC	CSASSFYGYTF
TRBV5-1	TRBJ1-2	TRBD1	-	TGCGCCAGCCGATTAGACACAGGGGGCGTCGGCTACACCTTC	CASRLDTGGVGYTF
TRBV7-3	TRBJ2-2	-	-	TGTGCCAGCAGCTTAAACGGGGCGGCGAACACCGGGGAGCTGTTTTTT	CASSLNGAANTGELFF
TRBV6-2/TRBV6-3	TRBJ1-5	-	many	TGTGCCAGCAGTAACGGGGGTGTCGGCAATCAGCCCCAGCATTTT	CASSNGGVGNQPQHF
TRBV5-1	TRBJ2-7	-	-	TGCGCCAGCAGCTTGGTAGGTCAGTCGTCCTACGAGCAGTACTTC	CASSLVGQSSYEQYF
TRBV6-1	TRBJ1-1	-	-	TGTGCCAGCAGTGGGACGGGACTGAACACTGAAGCTTTCTTT	CASSGTGLNTEAFF
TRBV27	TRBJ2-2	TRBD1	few	TGTGCCAGCAGGGCTCAGGGGGCAGCCGGGGAGCTGTTTTTT	CASRAQGAAGELFF
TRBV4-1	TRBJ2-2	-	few	TGCGCCAGCAGCCAAGATCACAGCCGGGGTCCCGGGGAGCTGTTTTTT	CASSQDHSRGPGELFF
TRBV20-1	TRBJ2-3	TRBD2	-	TGCAGTGCTAGAAAGGCGGGAGTAATAGATACGCAGTATTTT	CSARKAGVIDTQYF
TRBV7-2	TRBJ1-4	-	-	TGTGCCAGCAGCTCCGCAACTAATGAAAAACTGTTTTTT	CASSSATNEKLFF
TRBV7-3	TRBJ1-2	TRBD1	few	TGTGCCAGCAGCACCAGGGGGGGAGGGGACTATGGCTACACCTTC	CASSTRGGGDYGYTF
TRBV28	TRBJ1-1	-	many	TGTGCCAGCAGTTTGGCGGGCCGTCGGCTTGAAGCTTTCTTT	CASSLAGRRLEAFF
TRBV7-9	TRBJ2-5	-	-	TGTGCCAGCAGCTCACCTCGACAGAATCCTGGGGAGACCCAGTACTTC	CASSSPRQNPGETQYF
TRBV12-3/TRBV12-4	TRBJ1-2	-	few	TGTGCCAGCAGATACCGACCCCGGGACCCCCGGTGGGGCTATGGCTACACCTTC	CASRYRPRDPRWGYGYTF
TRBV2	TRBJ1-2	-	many	TGTGCCAGCAATTCAGACAACTATGGCTACACCTTC	CASNSDNYGYTF
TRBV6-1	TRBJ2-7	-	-	TGTGCCAGCAGTACTATGAGGGGCGGCCGCTCCTACGAGCAGTACTTC	CASSTMRGGRSYEQYF
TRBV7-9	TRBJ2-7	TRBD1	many	TGTGCCAGCAGCTTATTGACAGGGAAGCCCTACGAGCAGTACTTC	CASSLLTGKPYEQYF
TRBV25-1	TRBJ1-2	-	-	TGTGCCAGCAGTCTTTCTCAGTGGGGCTATGGCTACACCTTC	CASSLSQWGYGYTF
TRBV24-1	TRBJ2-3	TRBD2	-	TGTGCCACCAGTGATGCGGTGGGCTGGCGGGAGGTAGTCACAGATACGCAGTATTTT	CATSDAVGWREVVTDTQYF
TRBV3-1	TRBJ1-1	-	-	TGTGCCAGCAGCCAATCGGTCACTGAAGCTTTCTTT	CASSQSVTEAFF
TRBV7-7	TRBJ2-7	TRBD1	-	TGTGCCAGCAGTTTCCGGGACAGCTACGAGCAGTACTTC	CASSFRDSYEQYF
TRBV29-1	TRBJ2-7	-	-	TGCAGCGTTGAAACGGGCCACCCCTACGAGCAGTACTTC	CSVETGHPYEQYF